This T cell receptor beta chain emerged from a study of blood T cell repertoires in COVID-19. Across the whole study: The cDNA or gDNA used as material had been derived from T cells, B-cell-depleted T cells, or PBMCs.

Assignments of participants to cohorts depended upon their own reported clinical history. All recovered Cohort 3 donors got two negative PCRs, got clearance, or saw symptom resolution. Libraries were prepared by immunoSEQ multiplex PCR; TCRdb keeps only in-frame clonotypes and omits some of them. The data show around 480,000 clones, roughly 87% seen once. This clone was counted once. Germline V gene sequence: CDR1 MNHEY, CDR2 SMNVEV (reference sequence). V lost 5 bases and J lost 4; bases outside the gene matches: 10. CDR3 length: 15 amino acids. Sequenced sample: PBMCs or T cells enriched from blood (not recorded which). The sequence was collected from a woman aged 18-35 years who had recovered from COVID-19. The chain links TRBV27 to TRBJ1-1, with TRBD1 matching over 7 bases. CDR3 amino acids: CASSLVRDRSTEAFF. The CDR3 DNA sequence: TGTGCCAGCAGTCTCGTCAGGGACAGATCCACTGAAGCTTTCTTT.